This T cell receptor (beta chain) is from a study of CD8 T cells in ankylosing spondylitis. Study findings and constraints: A CD8+ phenotype characterized the disease-linked clones, which were relatively rare in peripheral blood. Some of these motif variants have turned up before, in reports on reactive arthritis synovial fluid and blood. Disease-associated clones were reportedly significantly overrepresented in matched ankylosing spondylitis synovial fluid. Blood of patients with ankylosing spondylitis appeared to be characterized by a TCR beta motif of several highly homologous variants.

Each TCR beta library was made by quantitative 5'-RACE that incorporated molecular barcodes. Via MiXCR, TCRdb re-called the 5' RACE reads, giving one row per CDR3 protein. The table includes about 210,000 distinct CDR3 sequences, around 7.9% detected once. Comments on this clonotype: Antigen unknown.

This TCR was sampled from a male donor with ankylosing spondylitis. Sequences were obtained from blood, either unsorted or a sorted T cell fraction (not recorded which).

CDR3 DNA sequence: TGTGCCAGCAGTCAGACAGGGATCCCCTACGAGCAGTACTTC. Protein: CASSQTGIPYEQYF. The V call is TRBV28, the J call TRBJ2-7, with 7 bases lining up with TRBD1. The germline V gene has CDR1 MDHEN and CDR2 SYDVKM. The CDR3 has 14 residues. The V segment lost 5 bases and the J segment 2 bases; nucleotides outside the gene matches: 6.